What follows is one T cell receptor beta chain and its context. After re-calling the 5' RACE reads, TCRdb lists one entry per CDR3 protein, DNA absent. This repertoire includes roughly 90,000 distinct CDR3 sequences. Per the germline V gene, CDR1 is SGHNT and CDR2 is YYREEE (reference sequence). This CDR3 region has 18 residues. The data stem from a study of monozygotic twins with inflammatory bowel disease. This chain uses TRBV5-4 with TRBJ2-1; TCRdb's D call of TRBD2 is untestable without DNA. The TCR was taken from a human donor with ulcerative colitis or Crohn's disease, or a healthy co-twin of an affected twin (not recorded which). The source material was blood. This CDR3 is CASSLRTSGGRSYNEQFF.